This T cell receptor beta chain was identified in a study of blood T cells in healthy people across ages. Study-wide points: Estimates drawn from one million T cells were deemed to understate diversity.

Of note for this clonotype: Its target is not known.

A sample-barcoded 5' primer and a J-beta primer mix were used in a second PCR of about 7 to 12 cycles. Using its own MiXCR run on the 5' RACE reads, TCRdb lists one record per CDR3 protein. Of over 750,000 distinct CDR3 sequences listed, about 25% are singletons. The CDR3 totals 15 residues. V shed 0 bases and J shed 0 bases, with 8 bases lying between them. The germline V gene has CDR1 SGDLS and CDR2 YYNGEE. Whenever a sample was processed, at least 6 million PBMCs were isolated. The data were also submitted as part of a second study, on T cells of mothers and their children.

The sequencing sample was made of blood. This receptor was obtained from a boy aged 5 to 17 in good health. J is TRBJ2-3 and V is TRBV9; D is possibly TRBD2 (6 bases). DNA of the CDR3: TGTGCCAGCAGCGTAGAGGGACTTAGCACAGATACGCAGTATTTT. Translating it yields CASSVEGLSTDTQYF.